This TCR beta chain was obtained from a study of beta chain features in type 1 diabetes. Germline values: CDR1 GTSNPN, CDR2 SVGIG (reference sequence). This CDR3 has 13 amino acids. V was cut by 0 bases and J by 2 bases, with 7 bases left in between. Of the isolated RNA, all was reverse transcribed, and so the sequenced material was expressed TCRB transcripts. Repertoires were generated with immunoSEQ multiplex PCR, while TCRdb's copy carries only in-frame clones and drops some. The sample carries about 180,000 clones, more than 10% recorded once. The chain carries TRBV30 and TRBJ1-2; possible D gene TRBD1, 5 bases. The sequenced material came from central memory CD4+ T cells from blood. This sequence was found in a woman between 18 and 29 years old in good health. The CDR3 sequence: CAWSVQENYGYTF. The CDR3 nucleotides are TGTGCCTGGAGTGTACAGGAGAACTATGGCTACACCTTC.